Presented here are 14 T cell receptor beta chains from one specimen sequenced in a study of T cell responses to AZD1222 COVID-19 vaccine. Only in-frame clones appear in the TCRdb table, and some are missing; sequencing was by immunoSEQ multiplex PCR. Among some 83,000 clones listed, 86% were seen once. The sequencing here drew on peripheral blood, taken on day 0 of AZD1222 vaccination. Receptor source: an adult in good health.

V and J are TRBV12-3 or TRBV12-4 and TRBJ1-1, with 7 nucleotides matching TRBD1. The CDR3 extends over 13 amino acids. V lost 7 bases, J lost 0 bases, and 2 bases stayed unmatched. The CDR3 protein is CASTDRMNTEAFF. DNA for the CDR3: TGTGCCAGCACGGACAGGATGAACACTGAAGCTTTCTTT.

V and J are TRBV2 and TRBJ1-6, with D unclear. This CDR3 comprises 16 residues. Germline CDR1 and CDR2: SNHLY and FYNNEI. Between the trimmed V and J ends, which lost 4 bases and 3 bases, there was a span of 13 bases. CDR3 coding DNA: TGTGCCAGCAGTGGCGGCAGACTAGACTATAATTCACCCCTCCACTTT. Translating gives CASSGGRLDYNSPLHF.

The sample holds one count of this clone. This chain uses TRBV15 with TRBJ1-4; no firm D call. The V end was cut by 0 bases, the J end by 0 bases, with 8 bases between. Germline-derived CDR1 and CDR2 are LNHNV and YYDKDF (reference sequence). There are 16 residues in the CDR3. CDR3 nucleotides: TGTGCCACCAGCAGAGATCCCGGTGCAACTAATGAAAAACTGTTTTTT. This translates into CATSRDPGATNEKLFF.

This chain uses TRBV3-1 (or the pseudogene TRBV3-2) with TRBJ2-1; 12 bases are a match to TRBD2. The germline CDR1 and CDR2 sequences are LGHDT and YNNKEL (reference sequence). The CDR3 covers 17 residues. Trimming at V came to 1 base and at J to 12 bases, leaving 13 bases not matched to a gene. CDR3 in DNA: TGTGCCAGCAGCCAAGTACCTGCGGCTAGCGGGAGGGGGGGGCAGTTCTTC. Its protein product is CASSQVPAASGRGGQFF.

This sequence joins TRBV15 and TRBJ1-5, with D possibly being TRBD1 (6 bases). Trimming cost V 0 bases and J 5 bases, with 8 bases left between them. The germline V gene has CDR1 LNHNV and CDR2 YYDKDF (reference sequence). This CDR3 has 14 amino acids. CDR3 sequence: CATSRDAGDQPQHF. CDR3 coding DNA: TGTGCCACCAGCAGAGATGCAGGGGATCAGCCCCAGCATTTT.

This clone came up a few times. J is TRBJ1-1 and V is TRBV6-2 or TRBV6-3; D unclear. The CDR3 runs 13 residues. V lost 4 bases, J lost 3 bases, and 9 bases lay in between. Germline CDR1 reads MNHEY; CDR2 reads SVGEGT. In DNA form, the CDR3 reads TGTGCCAGCAGTTTTGAGAAATACACTGAAGCTTTCTTT. Translation gives CASSFEKYTEAFF.

The chain has TRBV9 and TRBJ1-6; the match to TRBD1 covers 8 bases. CDR3 length: 15 amino acids. Germline lookup yields CDR1 SGDLS and CDR2 YYNGEE. Unmatched junction bases numbered 7, after V lost 3 bases and J lost 8 bases. CDR3 residues: CASSATQGAHSPLHF. The DNA for the CDR3 is TGTGCCAGCAGCGCGACTCAGGGGGCTCATTCACCCCTCCACTTT.

This clone was observed once. V is TRBV6-2 or TRBV6-3 and J is TRBJ2-3, with TRBD2 matching over 10 bases. In germline, CDR1 is MNHEY, CDR2 SVGEGT. V lost 7 bases to trimming and J lost 5 bases; unmatched junction nucleotides: 12. This CDR3 has 16 amino acids. In nucleotides, the CDR3 is TGTGCCAGCACCCCGGTGGTAGCGGGAGGCCGAGATACGCAGTATTTT. It is translated as CASTPVVAGGRDTQYF.

This rearrangement joins TRBV5-5 to TRBJ1-2; 9 bases align to TRBD1. The V gene's germline CDR1 is SGHKS and CDR2 YYEKEE (reference sequence). Germline trimming cut 4 bases from V and 4 bases from J; bases unmatched to any gene: 5. The CDR3 has 14 amino acids. CDR3 protein: CASSPGQGFYGYTF. The CDR3 DNA sequence: TGTGCCAGCAGCCCGGGACAGGGATTCTATGGCTACACCTTC.

Turning to this clone: At one of its ends the junction is not consistent with the germline gene, which may arise from a read error. V and J are TRBV7-7 and TRBJ2-5, with D perhaps being TRBD1 or TRBD2 (6 bases each). The CDR3 runs to 14 residues. Germline lookup yields CDR1 SSHAT and CDR2 FNYEAQ (reference sequence). The DNA of the CDR3 is TGTGCTAGCAGCCCCACGGGGGCCGGAGAGACCCAGTACTTC. Protein product: CASSPTGAGETQYF.

The chain joins TRBV9 to TRBJ2-2; possible D gene TRBD2, 5 bases. This CDR3 spans 14 amino acids. Looked up from germline, CDR1 is SGDLS and CDR2 is YYNGEE. V dropped 0 bases and J dropped 7 bases, with 10 bases sitting between them. CDR3 coding DNA: TGTGCCAGCAGCGTAGGGGAGTGGATCGGGGAGCTGTTTTTT. Encoded protein: CASSVGEWIGELFF.

The chain couples TRBV6-6 to TRBJ1-2, with 8 bases fitting TRBD1. Germline V gene sequence: CDR1 MNHNY, CDR2 SVGAGI (reference sequence). The ends lost 7 bases at V and 6 bases at J; junction bases unmatched: 7. The CDR3 contains 13 residues. CDR3 protein: CASTGQGRHGYTF. CDR3 bases: TGTGCCAGCACCGGACAGGGAAGACATGGCTACACCTTC.

V and J are TRBV11-2 and TRBJ2-3; possible D gene TRBD1, 5 bases. The CDR3 is 12 residues long. CDR1 and CDR2 from the germline V gene are SGHAT and FQNNGV. Between the trimmed V and J ends, which lost 5 bases and 5 bases, there was a span of 8 bases. The CDR3 reads CASSPRGDTQYF. In nucleotides, the CDR3 is TGTGCCAGCAGCCCAAGGGGAGATACGCAGTATTTT. The full variable domain, its missing parts supplied by reference TRBV11-2 and TRBJ2-3, is EAGVAQSPRYKIIEKRQSVAFWCNPISGHATLYWYQQILGQGPKLLIQFQNNGVVDDSQLPKDRFSAERLKGVDSTLKIQPAKLEDSAVYLCASSPRGDTQYFGPGTRLTVL.

The rearrangement uses TRBV9 and TRBJ2-5; 12 nucleotides line up with TRBD2. The germline gives CDR1 SGDLS, CDR2 YYNGEE. The V segment lost 3 bases and the J segment 5 bases; nucleotides outside the gene matches: 5. The CDR3 extends over 15 amino acids. The CDR3 region is CASSAASGGAETQYF. The CDR3 DNA sequence: TGTGCCAGCAGCGCAGCTAGCGGGGGGGCCGAGACCCAGTACTTC.